This T cell receptor (beta chain) emerged from a study of blood T cell repertoires in COVID-19. Study-wide context: Nucleic acid was either cDNA or gDNA, and it came from T cells, B-cell-depleted T cells, or PBMCs.

Original analysis: Researchers report that nucleated cell counts were estimated from reference gene primer amplification. This table comes from immunoSEQ multiplex PCR, and its TCRdb copy is limited to in-frame clones, with some not included. For V, J and clone size, that table is used; D and trimming come from the DNA. Of tens of thousands of clones detected, around 85% appear once; the ten largest clones hold over 10%. Per the germline V gene, CDR1 is MNHNY and CDR2 is SVGAGI (reference sequence). V lost 8 bases to trimming and J lost 2 bases, with 13 bases between them. The CDR3 loop spans 14 amino acids. In this sample, this clone turned up once.

The sequence was obtained from a human donor in a cohort sampled during active COVID-19. The chain combines TRBV6-6 with TRBJ1-3; the D gene is possibly TRBD1 (6 bases). The sample consisted of peripheral blood. The CDR3 here is CASDLGAAGNTIYF. The CDR3 DNA reads TGTGCCAGCGATTTGGGGGCAGCTGGAAACACCATATATTTT.